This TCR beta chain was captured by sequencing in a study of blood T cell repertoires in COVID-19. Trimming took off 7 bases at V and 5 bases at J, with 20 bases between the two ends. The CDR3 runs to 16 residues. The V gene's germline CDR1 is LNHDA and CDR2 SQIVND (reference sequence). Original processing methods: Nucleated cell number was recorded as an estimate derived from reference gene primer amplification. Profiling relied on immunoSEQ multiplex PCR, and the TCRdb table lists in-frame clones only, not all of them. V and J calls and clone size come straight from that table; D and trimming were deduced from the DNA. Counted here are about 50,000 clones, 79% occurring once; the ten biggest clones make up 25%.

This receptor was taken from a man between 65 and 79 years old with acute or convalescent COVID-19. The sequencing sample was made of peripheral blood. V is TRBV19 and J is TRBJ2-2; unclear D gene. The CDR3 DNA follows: TGTGCCAGTACCGATCAGTGGGCTTCCCAGACCGGGGAGCTGTTTTTT. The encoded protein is CASTDQWASQTGELFF.